The clone carrying this T cell receptor beta chain has more than one count but fewer than ten. Its antigen is still unknown. The data were taken from a study of T-cell memory formation after mild COVID-19. About the research overall: In these data, TCR clusters were largely donor specific.

Germline CDR1 and CDR2: SGHRS and YFSETQ. V was cut by 6 bases and J by 3 bases, with 15 bases left in between. The CDR3 has 14 amino acids. Findings and caveats of the study: Pre-infection memory contained some responding clones, which suggested that cross-reactive memory had joined. Those CD4+ clones that contracted were mainly in CM and EM (CD8+ ones in EMRA).

The TCR alpha and TCR beta cDNA libraries, bearing sample barcodes and UMIs, were generated by 5'RACE using constant-segment primers. MiXCR, run by TCRdb on the 5' RACE reads, gives a single entry per CDR3 protein. Of about 430,000 distinct CDR3 sequences in the sample, roughly 17% were seen once. The gene calls are TRBV5-1 and TRBJ1-1; D is unresolved. The TCR sequence derives from a man between 18 and 29 years old who had mild COVID-19 (a few samples of this study predate the infection). Cell type and time point are not known. The source material was PBMCs or a T cell subset sorted from them (not recorded which). The CDR3: CASTFGIRYTEAFF. Here the CDR3 DNA reads TGCGCCAGCACCTTTGGGATCAGATACACTGAAGCTTTCTTT.